The clone carrying this T cell receptor beta chain has ten or more counts. Its antigen is as yet unknown. Sequencing libraries made from TCR beta cDNA carried unique molecular identifiers. TCRdb re-analysed the PCR reads in MiXCR, keeping a single row per CDR3 protein. The table shows hundreds of thousands of distinct CDR3 sequences, with roughly 30% occurring only once. This specimen comes from a study of post-analysis software for immune sequencing data. Overall study results and limits: In patients, roughly five TRBV segments were more frequent than in controls, with TRBV5-6, TRBV5-1 and TRBV20-1 among them. Patients with multiple sclerosis recorded significantly lower normalized Chao1 diversity than controls, the study found. F measure grouped same-batch samples tightly together.

Germline loops: CDR1 KGHSH, CDR2 LQKENI. With 6 bases clipped from V and 2 bases from J, the junction kept 5 bases outside the gene matches. This CDR3 comprises 14 residues. The chain carries TRBV18 and TRBJ2-7, with 9 bases lining up with TRBD1. The sample taken for sequencing was blood. The TCR comes from a girl aged 5 to 17 with multiple sclerosis. CDR3 DNA: TGTGCCAGCTCCCGGGACAGGGAGGCCTACGAGCAGTACTTC. Translation gives CASSRDREAYEQYF.